This record covers a single T cell receptor beta chain. As yet, its antigen is unknown. The data derive from a study of OX40 agonist ivuxolimab in advanced cancers. The overall study: Recorded diagnoses for dose-escalation patients were hepatocellular carcinoma, melanoma, renal cell or head and neck cancer. Study findings and constraints: At 0.1 to 3.0 mg/kg and by week 6, clonal expansion occurred in CD4+ and CD8+ blood T cells. On average, CD8+ T cells had more expanded clones than CD4+.

The germline V gene encodes CDR1 MNHEY and CDR2 SMNVEV (reference sequence). This CDR3 contains 13 residues. V lost 3 bases and J 8 bases, leaving 11 bases between the germline ends. The table came from immunoSEQ multiplex PCR; TCRdb's copy has only in-frame clones and leaves some out. The table has about 74,000 clones, 70% to 90% seen once. This chain connects TRBV27 to TRBJ2-1; possibly TRBD1 for D (5 bases). The clonotype was recovered from an adult with an advanced solid tumor such as melanoma, head and neck, liver or kidney cancer. This specimen consisted of CD4+ or CD8+ T cells sorted from blood, obtained in a trial of the OX40 agonist ivuxolimab. The CDR3 DNA follows: TGTGCCAGCAGTTTGTTATTAGGGGATGAGCAGTTCTTC. It encodes CASSLLLGDEQFF.